This T cell receptor (beta chain) originates from a study of monozygotic twins with inflammatory bowel disease. Findings and caveats of the study: Among IBD patients, fewer clonotypes were shared with others than among healthy twins, especially with disease activity.

TCRdb reanalyzed the 5' RACE reads, giving one entry per CDR3 protein sequence and no DNA. This repertoire includes hundreds of thousands of distinct CDR3 sequences. Remarks on this clonotype: The antigen is unknown.

The length of the CDR3 is 13 residues. Per the germline V gene, CDR1 is SGDLS and CDR2 is YYNGEE. The receptor was isolated from a human donor with ulcerative colitis or Crohn's disease, or a healthy co-twin of an affected twin (not recorded which). Source material: blood. The chain couples TRBV9 to TRBJ2-3. CDR3: CASSVAYRDTQYF. Supplemented by reference TRBV9 and TRBJ2-3, the full variable domain reads DSGVTQTPKHLITATGQRVTLRCSPRSGDLSVYWYQQSLDQGLQFLIQYYNGEERAKGNILERFSAQQFPDLHSELNLSSLELGDSALYFCASSVAYRDTQYFGPGTRLTVL.